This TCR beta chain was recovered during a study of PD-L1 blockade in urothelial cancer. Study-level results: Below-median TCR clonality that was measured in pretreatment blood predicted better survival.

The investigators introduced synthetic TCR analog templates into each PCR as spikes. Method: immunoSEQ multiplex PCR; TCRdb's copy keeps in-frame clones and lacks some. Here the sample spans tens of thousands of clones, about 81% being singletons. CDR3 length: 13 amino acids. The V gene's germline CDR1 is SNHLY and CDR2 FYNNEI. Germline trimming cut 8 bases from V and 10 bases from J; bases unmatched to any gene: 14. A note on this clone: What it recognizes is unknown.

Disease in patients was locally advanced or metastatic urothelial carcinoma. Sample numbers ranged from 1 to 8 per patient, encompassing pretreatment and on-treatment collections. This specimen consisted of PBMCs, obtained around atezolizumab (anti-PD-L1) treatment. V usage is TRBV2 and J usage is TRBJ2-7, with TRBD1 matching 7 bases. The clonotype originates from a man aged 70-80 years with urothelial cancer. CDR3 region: CASLLSGTDQQYF. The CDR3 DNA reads TGTGCCAGCCTCCTCTCTGGGACAGACCAACAGTACTTC.